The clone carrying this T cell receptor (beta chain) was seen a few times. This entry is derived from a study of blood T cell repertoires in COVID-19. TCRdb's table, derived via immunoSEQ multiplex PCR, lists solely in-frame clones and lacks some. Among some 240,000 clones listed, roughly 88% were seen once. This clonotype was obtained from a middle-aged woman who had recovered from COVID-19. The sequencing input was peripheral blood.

CDR3 in amino acids: CASSIDHSGQGVSTEAFF. For the CDR3, the DNA is TGTGCCAGTAGTATAGACCACTCGGGACAGGGGGTAAGCACTGAAGCTTTCTTT. The chain combines TRBV19 with TRBJ1-1, with TRBD1 matching 11 bases. This CDR3 contains 18 residues. Germline V lookup: CDR1 LNHDA, CDR2 SQIVND (reference sequence). Trimming at V came to 0 bases and at J to 4 bases, leaving 10 bases not matched to a gene.